The next 3 T cell receptor beta chains were all read from a single sample in a study of radiotherapy plus CTLA-4 blockade in lung cancer. Here immunoSEQ multiplex PCR was the method, and the copy in TCRdb shows in-frame clones only, minus some. This sample has approximately 78,000 clones, with around 73% found just once. The sequencing here drew on peripheral blood, taken from a patient treated with radiotherapy plus ipilimumab. The receptors shown here come from a human donor with non-small cell lung cancer who had a complete response to radiotherapy plus ipilimumab.

The CDR3 sequence is CASRRGTGVAIRSTGELFF. CDR3 nucleotides: TGTGCCAGCAGACGCGGGACAGGGGTTGCAATTCGGTCCACCGGGGAGCTGTTTTTT. The rearrangement joins TRBV5-8 to TRBJ2-2, with 10 bases aligning to TRBD1. Germline V CDR1 and CDR2: SGHTS, YDEGEE. The ends lost 5 bases at V and 4 bases at J; junction bases unmatched: 17. CDR3 length equals 19 residues.

The V and J genes are TRBV4-3 and TRBJ2-1; weak D call: TRBD2 (6 bases). This CDR3 contains 16 residues. The V gene's germline CDR1 is LGHNA and CDR2 YSLEER. With 2 bases removed from V and 10 bases from J, the gap between germline ends came to 21 bases. CDR3: CASSQIDGGDSREQFF. The CDR3, as DNA: TGCGCCAGCAGCCAAATAGACGGGGGTGACTCAAGGGAGCAGTTCTTC.

The J gene is TRBJ2-1, the V gene TRBV5-1; 8 nucleotides align to TRBD1. The CDR3 is 14 residues long. V trimming: 1 base; J trimming: 3 bases; junction bases outside the gene matches: 0. Per germline, CDR1 SGHRS and CDR2 YFSETQ. The CDR3 loop reads CASSLTGGYNEQFF. The CDR3 DNA is TGCGCCAGCAGCTTGACAGGGGGCTACAATGAGCAGTTCTTC.